This T cell receptor beta chain was observed in a study of blood T cell repertoires in COVID-19. In the original workflow: Researchers report that nucleated cell counts were estimated from reference gene primer amplification. Sequencing was performed with immunoSEQ multiplex PCR; in TCRdb, only in-frame clones are kept and a portion is missing. Clone size and the V and J calls come from that table; the DNA yielded D and trimming. Counted here are a few hundred thousand clones, approximately 87% occurring once; the ten biggest clones make up about 2.2%. This clone was counted only a few times. Input material: peripheral blood. The TCR originated in a woman aged 45 to 65 with acute or convalescent COVID-19.

The CDR3 is CSALGGEAFF. The CDR3 DNA sequence: TGCAGTGCTCTGGGGGGTGAAGCTTTCTTT. The V gene is TRBV20-1, the J gene TRBJ1-1, with D tentatively TRBD1 (5 bases). The V gene's germline CDR1 is DFQATT and CDR2 SNEGSKA (reference sequence). The length of the CDR3 is 10 residues. V dropped 5 bases and J dropped 7 bases, with 8 bases sitting between them.